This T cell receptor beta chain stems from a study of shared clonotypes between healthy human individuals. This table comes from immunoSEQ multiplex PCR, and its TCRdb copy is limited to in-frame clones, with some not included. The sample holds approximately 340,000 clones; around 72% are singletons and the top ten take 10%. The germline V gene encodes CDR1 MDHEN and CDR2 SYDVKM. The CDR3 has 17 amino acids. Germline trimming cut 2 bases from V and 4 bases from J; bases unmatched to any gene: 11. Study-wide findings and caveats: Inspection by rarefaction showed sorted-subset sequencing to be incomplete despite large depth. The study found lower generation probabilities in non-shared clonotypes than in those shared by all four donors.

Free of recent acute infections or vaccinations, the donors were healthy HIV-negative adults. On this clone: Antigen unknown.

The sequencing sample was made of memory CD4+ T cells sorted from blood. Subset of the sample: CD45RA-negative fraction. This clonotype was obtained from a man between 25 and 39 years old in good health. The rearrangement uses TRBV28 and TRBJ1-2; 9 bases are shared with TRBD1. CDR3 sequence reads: CASSLVGQGIDSYGYTF. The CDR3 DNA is TGTGCCAGCAGTTTAGTAGGACAGGGGATAGATAGCTATGGCTACACCTTC.